Described below is a single T cell receptor (beta chain) sequence and its context. Antigen: not known. The primer mix had 60 Vbeta and 13 Jbeta primers. Generated by immunoSEQ multiplex PCR, the TCRdb table keeps only in-frame clones and is missing some. The sample includes some 150,000 clones, roughly nine tenths seen only once; the top ten take 0.8% to 1%. The data were taken from a study of cytomegalovirus exposure and HLA in healthy donors. Germline-derived CDR1 and CDR2 are SGHDT and YYEEEE. The CDR3 is 16 residues long. V gave up 4 bases and J gave up 2 bases; unmatched junction bases: 7. Broader study findings: The study put 150 to 200 TCR beta chains on its list as cytomegalovirus-associated. Immune exposure information available was restricted to CMV serostatus. Later analysis found that TCR beta chains associated with HLA were more clonally expanded than other, equally common chains.

The receptor was derived from a woman aged 25 to 39 in good health and CMV-seronegative. The chain carries TRBV5-6 and TRBJ2-3, with 10 bases identical to TRBD2. Sequencing used PBMCs. Written as DNA, the CDR3 is TGTGCCAGCAGCACGGACGGACTAGCGGACACAGATACGCAGTATTTT. It encodes CASSTDGLADTDTQYF.